This TCR beta chain stems from a study of T cells in Graves' hyperthyroidism and ophthalmopathy. This clonotype was seen repeatedly, ten times or more. What it binds is unknown. There were TCR beta CDR3 regions amplified from RNA transcripts. The HTBI primer set drove a first-round RT-PCR of the TCR CDR3. One entry per CDR3 protein results from TCRdb running MiXCR on the multiplex PCR reads. The sample contains 370,000 or so distinct CDR3 sequences, roughly 13% of which appear only once. Clinicians diagnosed patients from clinical symptoms, serum thyroxine and TRAb, thyroid ultrasound and orbital computed tomography. Initially, at the first diagnosis of hyperthyroidism and before any ophthalmopathy symptoms, blood was sampled. Findings and caveats of the study: Researchers found most expanded thyroid clonotypes above 0.001 in blood as well.

The source material was blood. This sequence originates from a man aged 25-45 years with Graves' hyperthyroidism that later progressed to Graves' ophthalmopathy.

The CDR3 coding sequence is TGTGCCAGCACTTTTAGCGGGGGCACAGATACGCAGTATTTT. Translation gives CASTFSGGTDTQYF. The rearrangement uses TRBV12-3 or TRBV12-4 and TRBJ2-3; TRBD2 matches 8 bases. After removal of 7 bases from V and 1 base from J, the junction contained 4 bases not matched to a gene. This CDR3 is 14 amino acids long.